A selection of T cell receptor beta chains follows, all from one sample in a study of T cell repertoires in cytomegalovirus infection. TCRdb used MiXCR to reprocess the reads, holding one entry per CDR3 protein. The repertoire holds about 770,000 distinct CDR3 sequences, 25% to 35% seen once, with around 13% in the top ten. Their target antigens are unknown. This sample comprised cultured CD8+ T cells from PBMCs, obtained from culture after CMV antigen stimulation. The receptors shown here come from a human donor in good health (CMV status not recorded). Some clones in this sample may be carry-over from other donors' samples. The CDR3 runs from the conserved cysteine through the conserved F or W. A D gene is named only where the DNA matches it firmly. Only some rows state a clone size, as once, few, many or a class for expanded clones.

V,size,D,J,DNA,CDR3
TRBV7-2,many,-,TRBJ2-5,TGTGCCAGCACCCCGGAGGGGGCAGGTTGGGAGACCCAGTACTTC,CASTPEGAGWETQYF
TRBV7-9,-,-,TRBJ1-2,TGTGCCAGCAGCTCGGACGGCGGCGGCTACACCTTC,CASSSDGGGYTF
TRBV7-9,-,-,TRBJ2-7,TGTGCCAGCAGCCTCGAATTAAGGGGTATATACGAGCAGTACTTC,CASSLELRGIYEQYF
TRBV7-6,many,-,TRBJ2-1,TGTGCCAGCTTAAGATTGGCAGGGTCCATCCACAATGAGCAGTTCTTC,CASLRLAGSIHNEQFF
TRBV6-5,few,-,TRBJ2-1,TGTGCCAGCAGTTACGGGGTGCGGACCTCCTACAATGAGCAGTTCTTC,CASSYGVRTSYNEQFF
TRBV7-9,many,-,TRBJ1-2,TGTGCCAGCAGCTTCGGAGAAAACTATGGCTACACCTTC,CASSFGENYGYTF
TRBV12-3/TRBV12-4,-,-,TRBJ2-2,TGTGCCAGCAGTTGGCCAGTTAACACCGGGGAGCTGTTTTTT,CASSWPVNTGELFF
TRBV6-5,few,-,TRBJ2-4,TGTGCCAGCAGTCCCGGGACAGACGTTTGGGGGGGGCAAAACATTCAGTACTTC,CASSPGTDVWGGQNIQYF
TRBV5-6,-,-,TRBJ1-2,TGTGCCAGCAGCTTGGGTCTCCCCAACTATGGCTACACCTTC,CASSLGLPNYGYTF
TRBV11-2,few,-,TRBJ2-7,TGTGCCAGCAGCTTGTTCTTGTACGAGCAGTACTTC,CASSLFLYEQYF
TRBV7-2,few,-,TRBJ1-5,TGTGCCAGCAGCTTATGGGCAGGGGATCAGCCCCAGCATTTT,CASSLWAGDQPQHF
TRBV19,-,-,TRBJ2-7,TGTGCCAGTAGGCCGACACCCAGGAGCTCCTACGAGCAGTACTTC,CASRPTPRSSYEQYF
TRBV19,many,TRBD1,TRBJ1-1,TGTGCCAGCCTACCGGGACAGGGGGCAATGAACACTGAAGCTTTCTTT,CASLPGQGAMNTEAFF
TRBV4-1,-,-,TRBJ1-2,TGCGCCAGCAGCCACCCCGGGGCCCGAGGGGGCTACACCTTC,CASSHPGARGGYTF
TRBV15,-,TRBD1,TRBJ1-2,TGTGCCACCAGCAGGGTTCTCCGGGACAGCCTGGGCTACACCTTC,CATSRVLRDSLGYTF
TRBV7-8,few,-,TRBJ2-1,TGTGCCAGCAGCTTAATTACTGAGCAGTTCTTC,CASSLITEQFF
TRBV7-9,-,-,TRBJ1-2,TGTGCCAGCAGCTCTAATGGGTATGGCTACACCTTC,CASSSNGYGYTF
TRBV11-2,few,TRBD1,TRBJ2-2,TGTGCCAGCAGCTTAGGGGGTTTCGGAGGACAGGGGGATACCGGGGAGCTGTTTTTT,CASSLGGFGGQGDTGELFF
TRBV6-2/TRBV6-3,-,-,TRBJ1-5,TGTGCCAGCAGTCACCGCAATCTTGGGGATCAGCCCCAGCATTTT,CASSHRNLGDQPQHF
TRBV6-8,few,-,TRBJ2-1,TGTGCCACCAGTACTATACAAGGAATCATCAATGAGCAGTTCTTC,CATSTIQGIINEQFF
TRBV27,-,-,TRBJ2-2,TGTGCCAGTGCACTTAATTACCAGGGGACACCGAACACCGGGGAGCTGTTTTTT,CASALNYQGTPNTGELFF
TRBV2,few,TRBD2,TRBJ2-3,TGTGCCAGCAGTGAACTTGGACTAGCGGGCACAGATACGCAGTATTTT,CASSELGLAGTDTQYF
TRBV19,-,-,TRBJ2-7,TGTGCCAGTAGTATTCTACCATCGGGACCGAAGATCTCCTACGAGCAGTACTTC,CASSILPSGPKISYEQYF
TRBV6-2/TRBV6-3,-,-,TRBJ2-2,TGTGCCAGCACCCTACCAACGGGGGCGCAGGACACCGGGGAGCTGTTTTTT,CASTLPTGAQDTGELFF
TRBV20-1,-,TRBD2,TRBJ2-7,TGCAGTGCTAGCCCCCTCTGGGCAGCGGGGAGCTACGAGCAGTACTTC,CSASPLWAAGSYEQYF
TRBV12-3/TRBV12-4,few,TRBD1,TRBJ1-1,TGTGCCAGCACTCTCATTCCGGGACAGGGGAGCACTGAAGCTTTCTTT,CASTLIPGQGSTEAFF
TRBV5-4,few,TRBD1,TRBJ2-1,TGTGCCAGCAGTAAGGGACAGACCATTTACAATGAGCAGTTCTTC,CASSKGQTIYNEQFF
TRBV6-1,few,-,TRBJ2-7,TGTGCCAGCAACCCCTCCGGAGCAGGGACCTACGAGCAGTACTTC,CASNPSGAGTYEQYF
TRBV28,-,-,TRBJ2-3,TGTGCCAGCAGAGTTAATCCGGGACCCTGGAAAGATACGCAGTATTTT,CASRVNPGPWKDTQYF
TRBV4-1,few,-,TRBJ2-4,TGCGCCAGCAGCCACCCTTCGGATCTAGCACAAGGAGACATTCAGTACTTC,CASSHPSDLAQGDIQYF
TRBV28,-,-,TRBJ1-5,TGTGCCAGCAGTTTGTTCCGACAGAATATAGAGCCCCAGCATTTT,CASSLFRQNIEPQHF
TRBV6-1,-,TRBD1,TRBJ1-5,TGTGCCAGCAGTGAGGCAAACCCGACAGGGGTGCAGCCCCAGCATTTT,CASSEANPTGVQPQHF
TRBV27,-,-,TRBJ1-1,TGTGCCAGCAGTGCCGGGGTATCCAGGGCTTTCTTT,CASSAGVSRAFF
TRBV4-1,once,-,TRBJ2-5,TGCGCCAGCAGCCAAGAAGGGCGACAGGCGGTCCAAGAGACCCAGTACTTC,CASSQEGRQAVQETQYF
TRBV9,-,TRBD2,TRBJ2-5,TGTGCCAGCACCGTGGGGGGGGAAGAGACCCAGTACTTC,CASTVGGEETQYF
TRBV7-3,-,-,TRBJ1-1,TGTGCCAGCAGGGAGGGAGGGACGACTGAAGCTTTCTTT,CASREGGTTEAFF
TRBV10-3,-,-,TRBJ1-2,TGTGCCATCCAGAGCGGGGGCTCCATTAACTATGGCTACACCTTC,CAIQSGGSINYGYTF
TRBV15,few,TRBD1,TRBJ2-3,TGTGCCACCGAGGACAGGGACACAGATACGCAGTATTTT,CATEDRDTDTQYF
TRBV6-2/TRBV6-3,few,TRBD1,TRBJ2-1,TGTGCCAGCAGTGGGACAGCTATACTAGGGGTGATCGATGAGCAGTTCTTC,CASSGTAILGVIDEQFF
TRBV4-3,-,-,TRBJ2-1,TGCGCCAGCAGCCAAGGTCGTGATGCGGATGAGCAGTTCTTC,CASSQGRDADEQFF
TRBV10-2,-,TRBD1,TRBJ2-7,TGCGCCAGCACCAGAGTCGTGAGGGGGCGACACGAGCAGTACTTC,CASTRVVRGRHEQYF